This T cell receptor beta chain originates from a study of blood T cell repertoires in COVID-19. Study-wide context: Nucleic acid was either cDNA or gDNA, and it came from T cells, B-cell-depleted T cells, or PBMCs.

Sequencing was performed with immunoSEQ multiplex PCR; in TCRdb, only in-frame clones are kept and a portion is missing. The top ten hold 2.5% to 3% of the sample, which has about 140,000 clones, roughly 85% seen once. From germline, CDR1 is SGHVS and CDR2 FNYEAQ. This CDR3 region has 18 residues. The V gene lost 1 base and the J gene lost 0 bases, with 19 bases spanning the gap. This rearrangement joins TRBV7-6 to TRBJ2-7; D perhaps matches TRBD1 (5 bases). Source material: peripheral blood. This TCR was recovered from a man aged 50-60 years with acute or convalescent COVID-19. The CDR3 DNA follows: TGTGCCAGCAGCTTAGGTAGTGGACAACCTTCCTCCTCCTACGAGCAGTACTTC. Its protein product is CASSLGSGQPSSSYEQYF.